This T cell receptor beta chain was documented in a study of cytomegalovirus exposure and HLA in healthy donors. The study's findings and limits: Researchers reported from a later analysis that most CMV-associated TCR beta chains appeared HLA-restricted.

A word on this clone: Its specificity is unknown.

Trimming cost V 7 bases and J 8 bases, with 18 bases left between them. Germline CDR1 and CDR2: SQVTM and ANQGSEA. The CDR3 runs 13 residues. PCR amplification relied on 60 Vbeta primers (plus 13 Jbeta primers). As originally analysed: As a later analysis found, there were 82 million or so unique TCR beta chains, of which about 10 million were shared. Generated by immunoSEQ multiplex PCR, the TCRdb table keeps only in-frame clones and is missing some. V and J calls and clone size follow that table, whereas D and trimming were derived from the DNA. The sample shows about 50,000 clones, more than 60% of them seen only once.

What was sequenced was PBMCs. This TCR was recovered from a woman aged 40 to 50 in good health and CMV-seropositive. The chain couples TRBV29-1 to TRBJ2-1, with D perhaps matching TRBD2 (5 bases). CDR3: CSAFRDSGDEQFF. As DNA, the CDR3 is TGCAGCGCGTTTCGGGATTCTGGCGATGAGCAGTTCTTC.